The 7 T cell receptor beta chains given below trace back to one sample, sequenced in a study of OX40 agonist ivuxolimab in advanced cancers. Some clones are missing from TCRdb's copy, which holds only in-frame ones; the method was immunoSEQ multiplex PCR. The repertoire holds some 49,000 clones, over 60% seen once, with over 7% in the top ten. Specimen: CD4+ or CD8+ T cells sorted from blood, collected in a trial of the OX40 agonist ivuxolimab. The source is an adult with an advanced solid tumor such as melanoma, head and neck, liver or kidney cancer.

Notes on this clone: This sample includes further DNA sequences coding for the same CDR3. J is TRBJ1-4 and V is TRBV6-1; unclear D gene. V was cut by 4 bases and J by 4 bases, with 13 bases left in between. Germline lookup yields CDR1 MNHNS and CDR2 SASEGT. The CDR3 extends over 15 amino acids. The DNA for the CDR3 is TGTGCCAGCAGTGGACGTCGTGCCATTAATGAAAAACTGTTTTTT. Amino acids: CASSGRRAINEKLFF.

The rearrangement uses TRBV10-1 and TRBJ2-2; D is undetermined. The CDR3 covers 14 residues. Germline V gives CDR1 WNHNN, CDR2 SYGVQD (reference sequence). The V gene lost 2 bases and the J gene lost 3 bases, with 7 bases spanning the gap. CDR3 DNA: TGCGCCAGCAGTGAGGACCCGGACACCGGGGAGCTGTTTTTT. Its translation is CASSEDPDTGELFF.

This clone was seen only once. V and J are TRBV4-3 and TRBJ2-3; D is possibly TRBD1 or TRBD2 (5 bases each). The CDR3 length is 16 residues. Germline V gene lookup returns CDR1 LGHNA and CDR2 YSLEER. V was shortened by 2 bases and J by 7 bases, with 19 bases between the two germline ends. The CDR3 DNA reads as TGCGCCAGCAGCCAATCATGGGTGGGGGTTGTCAATACGCAGTATTTT. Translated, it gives CASSQSWVGVVNTQYF.

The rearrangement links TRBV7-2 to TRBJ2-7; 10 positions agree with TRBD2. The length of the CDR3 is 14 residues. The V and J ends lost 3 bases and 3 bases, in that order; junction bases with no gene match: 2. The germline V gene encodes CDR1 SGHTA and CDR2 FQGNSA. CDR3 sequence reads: CASSLASGSYEQYF. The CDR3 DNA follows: TGTGCCAGCAGCTTGGCTAGCGGGAGCTACGAGCAGTACTTC. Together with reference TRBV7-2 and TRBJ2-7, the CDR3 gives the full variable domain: GAGVSQSPSNKVTEKGKDVELRCDPISGHTALYWYRQSLGQGLEFLIYFQGNSAPDKSGLPSDRFSAERTGGSVSTLTIQRTQQEDSAVYLCASSLASGSYEQYFGPGTRLTVT.

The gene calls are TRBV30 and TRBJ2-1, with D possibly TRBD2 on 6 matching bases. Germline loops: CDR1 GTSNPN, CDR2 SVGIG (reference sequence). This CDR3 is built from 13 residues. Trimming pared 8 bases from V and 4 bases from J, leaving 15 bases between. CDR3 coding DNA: TGTGCCCGCCGCGATGGGGGGTACAATGAGCAGTTCTTC. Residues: CARRDGGYNEQFF.

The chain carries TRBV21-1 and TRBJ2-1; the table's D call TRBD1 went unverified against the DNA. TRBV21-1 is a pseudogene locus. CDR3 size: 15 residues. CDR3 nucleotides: TGTGCCAGCAGGATAGACAGTAGCTCCTACAATGAGCAGTTCTTC. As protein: CASRIDSSSYNEQFF.

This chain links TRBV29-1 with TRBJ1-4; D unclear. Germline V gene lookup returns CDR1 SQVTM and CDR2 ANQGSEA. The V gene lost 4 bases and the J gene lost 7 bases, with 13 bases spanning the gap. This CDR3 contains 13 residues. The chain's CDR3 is CSVVDGDVEKLFF. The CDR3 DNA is TGCAGCGTTGTCGACGGCGACGTTGAAAAACTGTTTTTT.